Listed below are T cell receptor beta chains from one sample, sequenced in a study of OX40 agonist ivuxolimab in advanced cancers. This table comes from immunoSEQ multiplex PCR, and its TCRdb copy is limited to in-frame clones, with some not included. Here the sample spans fewer than 25,000 clones, 85% to 90% being singletons. Specimen: CD4+ or CD8+ T cells sorted from blood, collected in a trial of the OX40 agonist ivuxolimab. Source of these receptors: an adult with an advanced solid tumor such as melanoma, head and neck, liver or kidney cancer. CDR3s include the opening cysteine and the closing phenylalanine or tryptophan. A D gene is named only where the DNA matches it firmly.

cdr3_length,j_call,d_call,v_call,cdr3_aa
13,TRBJ2-3,TRBD1,TRBV2,CASRGQLGDTQYF
15,TRBJ2-1,TRBD2,TRBV7-9,CASSLASGGGNEQFF
14,TRBJ2-7,TRBD1,TRBV27,CASSLLSRGTEIFF
16,TRBJ2-1,.,TRBV11-3,CASSLGQGGSYNEQFF
15,TRBJ1-2,TRBD1,TRBV2,CASRPGTGTNYGYTF
16,TRBJ2-1,.,TRBV5-4,CASSLRRIISGDEQFF
17,TRBJ2-5,TRBD1,TRBV23-1,CASSQERDRAKVETQYF
16,TRBJ2-1,.,TRBV29-1,CSVDLLGHTGGYEQFF
16,TRBJ2-1,.,TRBV2,CASRTDTPPSINEQFF
13,TRBJ2-5,.,TRBV7-2,CASSSSSQETQYF
14,TRBJ2-3,.,TRBV5-1,CASSLTTSTDTQYF
12,TRBJ2-1,TRBD1,TRBV14,CASSRTGFEQFF
13,TRBJ2-5,.,TRBV27,CASSSQQEETQYF
14,TRBJ2-7,TRBD2,TRBV10-3,CAISDERESGEQYF
12,TRBJ2-7,.,TRBV28,CASSLNGFEQYF
15,TRBJ2-7,TRBD1,TRBV7-2,CASSLAGQGGYEQYF
15,TRBJ2-5,TRBD1,TRBV2,CASCDRGSSDETQYF
15,TRBJ2-1,.,TRBV9,CASSVELAPDNEQFF
14,TRBJ2-5,.,TRBV5-6,CASSFLGPGGTQYF
16,TRBJ2-2,.,TRBV4-1,CASSQGPLQGSGELFF
12,TRBJ1-2,.,TRBV19,CASQSRTADYTF
13,TRBJ2-5,.,TRBV11-3,CASSLEVQETQYF
16,TRBJ1-4,.,TRBV5-1,CASSLDTEGGVEKLFF
14,TRBJ1-2,.,TRBV7-8,CASRRREQDYGYTF
12,TRBJ2-1,.,TRBV29-1,CSVTRADNEQFF
16,TRBJ2-5,.,TRBV15,CATSRDRGGAAETQYF
14,TRBJ1-5,.,TRBV2,CASSRPGVNQPQHF
12,TRBJ2-7,TRBD1,TRBV19,CASWGQGGEQYF